This is a list of T cell receptor beta chains from one sample in a study of T cell responses to AZD1222 COVID-19 vaccine. TCRdb's copy holds only in-frame clones and misses some; the assay was immunoSEQ multiplex PCR. The table shows 130,000 or so clones, with about nine tenths occurring only once. Sample: peripheral blood, taken 28 days after the second AZD1222 dose. Receptors originate from an adult who received the AZD1222 COVID-19 vaccine. CDR3s leave out the opening cysteine and the closing phenylalanine or tryptophan. The order of the fields is clone size, V gene, CDR3 length, J gene, CDR3 protein. Clone size is shown for a subset of rows, as once, few, many or a class of expanded clone.

clone_size: -; v_call: TRBV28; cdr3_length: 14; j_call: TRBJ1-1; cdr3_aa: ASSFTSLGPNTEAF
clone_size: -; v_call: TRBV2; cdr3_length: 14; j_call: TRBJ2-1; cdr3_aa: ASSPTSSGVYNEQF
clone_size: -; v_call: TRBV10-3; cdr3_length: 12; j_call: TRBJ1-1; cdr3_aa: ALRASSRDTEAF
clone_size: -; v_call: TRBV5-6; cdr3_length: 11; j_call: TRBJ1-2; cdr3_aa: ASSVVGVGGYT
clone_size: once; v_call: TRBV4-3; cdr3_length: 14; j_call: TRBJ1-4; cdr3_aa: ASSQDQGTGFEKLF
clone_size: -; v_call: TRBV5-8; cdr3_length: 13; j_call: TRBJ1-1; cdr3_aa: ASSLITGGNTEAF
clone_size: -; v_call: TRBV10-2; cdr3_length: 11; j_call: TRBJ2-5; cdr3_aa: ASTPDSQETQY
clone_size: -; v_call: TRBV19; cdr3_length: 12; j_call: TRBJ1-5; cdr3_aa: ASSIEGQNQPQH
clone_size: -; v_call: TRBV3-1/TRBV3-2; cdr3_length: 18; j_call: TRBJ2-3; cdr3_aa: ASSQARFGSGRRCTDTQY
clone_size: -; v_call: TRBV27; cdr3_length: 11; j_call: TRBJ1-2; cdr3_aa: ASSLRGNYGYT
clone_size: few; v_call: TRBV7-9; cdr3_length: 12; j_call: TRBJ1-1; cdr3_aa: ASSLQGENTEAF
clone_size: -; v_call: TRBV29-1; cdr3_length: 13; j_call: TRBJ2-2; cdr3_aa: SVRAQGANTGELF
clone_size: -; v_call: TRBV5-1; cdr3_length: 12; j_call: TRBJ1-2; cdr3_aa: ASSWQQGREGYT
clone_size: -; v_call: TRBV5-5; cdr3_length: 13; j_call: TRBJ2-1; cdr3_aa: ASSSRTSGSDEQF
clone_size: -; v_call: TRBV5-1; cdr3_length: 16; j_call: TRBJ2-2; cdr3_aa: ASSLSWTGLANTGELF
clone_size: -; v_call: TRBV6-5; cdr3_length: 13; j_call: TRBJ1-5; cdr3_aa: ATALGGGNDQPQH
clone_size: -; v_call: TRBV30; cdr3_length: 12; j_call: TRBJ1-4; cdr3_aa: AWSPGGVNEKLF
clone_size: -; v_call: TRBV5-8; cdr3_length: 14; j_call: TRBJ1-5; cdr3_aa: ASSRGTYGDNQPQH
clone_size: medium-sized; v_call: TRBV19; cdr3_length: 11; j_call: TRBJ1-1; cdr3_aa: ASSIGRNTEAF
clone_size: -; v_call: TRBV12-3/TRBV12-4; cdr3_length: 11; j_call: TRBJ1-2; cdr3_aa: ASSPPTNYGYT
clone_size: -; v_call: TRBV11-3; cdr3_length: 11; j_call: TRBJ2-1; cdr3_aa: ASSLASGNEQF
clone_size: -; v_call: TRBV7-8; cdr3_length: 12; j_call: TRBJ2-6; cdr3_aa: ASSFSSGANVLT
clone_size: -; v_call: TRBV30; cdr3_length: 10; j_call: TRBJ1-1; cdr3_aa: AWSVYKTEAF
clone_size: -; v_call: TRBV12-3/TRBV12-4; cdr3_length: 11; j_call: TRBJ1-1; cdr3_aa: ASTLMEDTEAF
clone_size: -; v_call: TRBV5-1; cdr3_length: 12; j_call: TRBJ2-1; cdr3_aa: ASSVTGQGDEQF
clone_size: -; v_call: TRBV3-1/TRBV3-2; cdr3_length: 10; j_call: TRBJ1-1; cdr3_aa: ASSPQSGEAF
clone_size: -; v_call: TRBV7-3; cdr3_length: 15; j_call: TRBJ2-3; cdr3_aa: ASSRSANLGADDTQY
clone_size: few; v_call: TRBV2; cdr3_length: 12; j_call: TRBJ1-1; cdr3_aa: ASSEFREVTEAF
clone_size: -; v_call: TRBV2; cdr3_length: 10; j_call: TRBJ2-1; cdr3_aa: ASSSDHNEQF
clone_size: -; v_call: TRBV2; cdr3_length: 10; j_call: TRBJ2-2; cdr3_aa: ASSDDSGELF
clone_size: -; v_call: TRBV29-1; cdr3_length: 14; j_call: TRBJ1-5; cdr3_aa: SVAGTAVGGNQPQH
clone_size: -; v_call: TRBV3-1/TRBV3-2; cdr3_length: 11; j_call: TRBJ1-2; cdr3_aa: ASSQESVYGYT
clone_size: -; v_call: TRBV10-1; cdr3_length: 12; j_call: TRBJ1-1; cdr3_aa: ASSPGRRNTEAF
clone_size: few; v_call: TRBV5-6; cdr3_length: 13; j_call: TRBJ1-2; cdr3_aa: ASSLDGTALGGYT
clone_size: -; v_call: TRBV6-5; cdr3_length: 11; j_call: TRBJ2-2; cdr3_aa: ASTSANTGELF
clone_size: -; v_call: TRBV5-1; cdr3_length: 12; j_call: TRBJ1-1; cdr3_aa: ASSSVLGDGEAF
clone_size: -; v_call: TRBV18; cdr3_length: 16; j_call: TRBJ2-4; cdr3_aa: ASSPRLAGGVGKNIQY
clone_size: -; v_call: TRBV7-2; cdr3_length: 12; j_call: TRBJ2-1; cdr3_aa: ASSGARGRNEQF
clone_size: -; v_call: TRBV7-8; cdr3_length: 13; j_call: TRBJ2-3; cdr3_aa: ASSPSGTGGNTQY
clone_size: -; v_call: TRBV5-1; cdr3_length: 12; j_call: TRBJ1-1; cdr3_aa: ASIDAGADTEAF
clone_size: -; v_call: TRBV30; cdr3_length: 9; j_call: TRBJ1-1; cdr3_aa: AWSVEVEAF
clone_size: -; v_call: TRBV2; cdr3_length: 11; j_call: TRBJ1-6; cdr3_aa: ASSLRQDSPLH
clone_size: -; v_call: TRBV7-8; cdr3_length: 11; j_call: TRBJ2-6; cdr3_aa: ASSPEGANVLT
clone_size: -; v_call: TRBV18; cdr3_length: 13; j_call: TRBJ1-4; cdr3_aa: ASSQGFATNEKLF
clone_size: -; v_call: TRBV2; cdr3_length: 12; j_call: TRBJ1-2; cdr3_aa: ASTNRQGNYGYT
clone_size: -; v_call: TRBV24-1; cdr3_length: 12; j_call: TRBJ2-5; cdr3_aa: ATSDLGSQETQY
clone_size: -; v_call: TRBV29-1; cdr3_length: 10; j_call: TRBJ2-7; cdr3_aa: SATGTTYEQY
clone_size: -; v_call: TRBV5-6; cdr3_length: 11; j_call: TRBJ1-1; cdr3_aa: ASSLATGGKAF
clone_size: -; v_call: TRBV18; cdr3_length: 11; j_call: TRBJ2-1; cdr3_aa: ASSPPGEDEQF